This T cell receptor beta chain was sequenced for a study of T cell repertoires in cytomegalovirus infection. For the study at large: Evidence of both CMV infection and a matching HLA type came from public TCR beta signatures.

Study results and caveats: The ex vivo response showed dominance by HLA-C-restricted CMV-specific TCR beta clonotypes. The cumulative frequency of public TCR beta families distinguished individuals who carried CMV together with the relevant HLA.

TCRdb passed the reads through MiXCR, listing each CDR3 protein once. The sample consists of roughly 600,000 distinct CDR3 sequences, 20% to 25% of them appearing once. This clonotype showed up just a few times. Its antigen is currently unknown. Sequenced: CD8+ T cells from PBMCs. The source of this sequence is a human donor in good health (CMV status not recorded). Some clones in this sample may be carry-over from other donors' samples.

Here the CDR3 DNA reads TGTGCCAGTAGGAAGGACTACGTCAATGAGCAGTTCTTC. Translating gives CASRKDYVNEQFF. V and J are TRBV19 and TRBJ2-1; D perhaps matches TRBD2 (6 bases). CDR1 and CDR2 (germline): LNHDA, SQIVND (reference sequence). Trimming took off 6 bases at V and 6 bases at J, with 12 bases between the two ends. The CDR3 has 13 residues.